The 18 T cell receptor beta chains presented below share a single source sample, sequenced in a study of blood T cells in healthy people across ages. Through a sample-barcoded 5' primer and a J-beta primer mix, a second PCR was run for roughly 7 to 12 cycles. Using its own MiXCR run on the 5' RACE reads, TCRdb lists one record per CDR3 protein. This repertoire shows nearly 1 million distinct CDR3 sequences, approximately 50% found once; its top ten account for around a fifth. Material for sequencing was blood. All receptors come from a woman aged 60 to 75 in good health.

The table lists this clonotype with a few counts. CDR3 protein: CASSPAGYQETQYF. The CDR3 coding sequence is TGTGCCAGCAGCCCCGCAGGGTACCAAGAGACCCAGTACTTC. This chain uses TRBV7-9 with TRBJ2-5, with a weak D call TRBD1 (5 bases). The ends were cut back, 5 bases at V and 0 bases at J, with 10 bases in the middle. The CDR3 loop spans 14 amino acids. From germline, CDR1 is SEHNR and CDR2 FQNEAQ (reference sequence).

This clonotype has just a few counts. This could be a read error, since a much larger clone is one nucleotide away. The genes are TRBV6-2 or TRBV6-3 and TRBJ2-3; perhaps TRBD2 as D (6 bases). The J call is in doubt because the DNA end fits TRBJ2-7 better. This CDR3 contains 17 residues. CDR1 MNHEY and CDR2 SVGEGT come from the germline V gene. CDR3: CASSYSIGAGHRIEQYF. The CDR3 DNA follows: TGTGCCAGCAGTTACTCGATCGGGGCGGGGCACCGCATCGAGCAGTACTTC.

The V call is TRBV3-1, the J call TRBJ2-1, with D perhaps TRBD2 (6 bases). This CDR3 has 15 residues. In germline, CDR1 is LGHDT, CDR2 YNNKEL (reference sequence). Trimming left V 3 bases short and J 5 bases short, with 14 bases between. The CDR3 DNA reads TGTGCCAGCAGCCACGGGACTTACCTTAACAATGAGCAGTTCTTC. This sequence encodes CASSHGTYLNNEQFF.

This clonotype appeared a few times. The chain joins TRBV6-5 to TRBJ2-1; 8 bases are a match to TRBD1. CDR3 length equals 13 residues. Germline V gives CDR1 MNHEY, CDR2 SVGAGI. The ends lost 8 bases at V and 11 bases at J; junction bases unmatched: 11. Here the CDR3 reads CASGIQGEFQQFF. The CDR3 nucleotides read TGTGCCAGCGGAATACAGGGGGAATTTCAGCAGTTCTTC.

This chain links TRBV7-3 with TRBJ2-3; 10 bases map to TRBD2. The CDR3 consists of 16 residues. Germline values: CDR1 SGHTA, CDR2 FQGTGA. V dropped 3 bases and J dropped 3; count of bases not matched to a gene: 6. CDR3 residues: CASSFLIAGGTDTQYF. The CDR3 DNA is TGTGCCAGCAGCTTCCTCATAGCGGGAGGAACAGATACGCAGTATTTT.

The CDR3 is CASRVRVDEQYF. CDR3 sequence (DNA): TGTGCCAGCAGAGTAAGAGTAGACGAGCAGTACTTC. The chain employs TRBV12-3 or TRBV12-4 and TRBJ2-7, with D hard to call. V was pared by 6 bases and J by 5 bases, with 11 bases between. This CDR3 is built from 12 residues.

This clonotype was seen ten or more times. DNA of the CDR3: TGTGCCAGCAGCAAAGGGACTAGCGGGAGTATCTACAATGAGCAGTACTTC. The encoded protein is CASSKGTSGSIYNEQYF. The chain employs TRBV9 and TRBJ2-1, with 14 bases that match TRBD2. Judging by the DNA end, TRBJ2-7 fits better; the J call may be wrong. There are 17 residues in the CDR3. Germline-derived CDR1 and CDR2 are SGDLS and YYNGEE.

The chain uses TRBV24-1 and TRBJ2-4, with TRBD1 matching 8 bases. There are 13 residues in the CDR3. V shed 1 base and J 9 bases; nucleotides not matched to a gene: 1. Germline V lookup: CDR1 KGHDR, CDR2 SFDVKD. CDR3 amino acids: CATSDLQGGIQYF. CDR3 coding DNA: TGTGCCACCAGTGATTTACAGGGGGGCATTCAGTACTTC.

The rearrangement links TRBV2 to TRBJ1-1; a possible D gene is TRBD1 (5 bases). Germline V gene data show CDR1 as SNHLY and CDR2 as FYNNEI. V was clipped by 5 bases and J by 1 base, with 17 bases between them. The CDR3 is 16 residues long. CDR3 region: CASSREWQGRNTEAFF. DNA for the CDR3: TGTGCCAGCAGTCGAGAGTGGCAGGGAAGGAACACTGAAGCTTTCTTT.

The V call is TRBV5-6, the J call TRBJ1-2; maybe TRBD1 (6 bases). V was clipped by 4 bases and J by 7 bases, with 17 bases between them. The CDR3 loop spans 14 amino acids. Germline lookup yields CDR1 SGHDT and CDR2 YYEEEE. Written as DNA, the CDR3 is TGTGCCAGCAGCAGCCGGGACACACTTATTGGCTACACCTTC. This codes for CASSSRDTLIGYTF.

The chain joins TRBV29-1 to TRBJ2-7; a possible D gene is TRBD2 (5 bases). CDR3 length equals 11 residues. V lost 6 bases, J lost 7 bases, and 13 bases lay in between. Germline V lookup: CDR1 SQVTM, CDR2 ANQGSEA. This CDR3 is CSVHDPGEQYF. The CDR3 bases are TGCAGCGTACATGACCCGGGGGAGCAGTACTTC.

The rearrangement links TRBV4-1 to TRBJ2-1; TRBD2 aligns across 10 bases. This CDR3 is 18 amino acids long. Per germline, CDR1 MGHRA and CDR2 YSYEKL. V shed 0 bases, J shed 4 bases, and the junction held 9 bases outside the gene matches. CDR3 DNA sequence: TGCGCCAGCAGCCAAGATCGGTATCGGGGACTAGCGTACAATGAGCAGTTCTTC. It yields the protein CASSQDRYRGLAYNEQFF.

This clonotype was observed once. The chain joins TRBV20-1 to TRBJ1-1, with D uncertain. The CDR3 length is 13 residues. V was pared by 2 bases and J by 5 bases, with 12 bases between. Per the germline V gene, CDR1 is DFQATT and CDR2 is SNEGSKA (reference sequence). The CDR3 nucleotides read TGCAGTGCTAGATCCCTCCGGTGGACTGAAGCTTTCTTT. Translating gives CSARSLRWTEAFF.

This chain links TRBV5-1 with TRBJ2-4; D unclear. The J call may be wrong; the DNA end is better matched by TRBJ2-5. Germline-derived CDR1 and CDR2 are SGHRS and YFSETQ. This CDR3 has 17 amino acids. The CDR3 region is CASSPQPGSQYQETQYF. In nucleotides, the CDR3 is TGCGCCAGCAGTCCCCAGCCCGGATCCCAGTACCAAGAGACCCAGTACTTC.

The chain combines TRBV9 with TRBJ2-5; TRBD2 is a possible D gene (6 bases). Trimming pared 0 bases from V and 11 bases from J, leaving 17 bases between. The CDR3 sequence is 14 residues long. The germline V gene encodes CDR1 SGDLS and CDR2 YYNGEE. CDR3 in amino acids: CASSVDVEGREQYF. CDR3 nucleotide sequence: TGTGCCAGCAGCGTAGATGTGGAGGGAAGGGAGCAGTACTTC.

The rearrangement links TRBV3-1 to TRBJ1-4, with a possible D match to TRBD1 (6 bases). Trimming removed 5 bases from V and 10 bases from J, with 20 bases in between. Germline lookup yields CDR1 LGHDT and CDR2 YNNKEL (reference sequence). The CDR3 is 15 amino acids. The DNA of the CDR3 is TGTGCCAGCAGCGCCGTCAAGGACAGTGGCGGAAAACTGTTTTTT. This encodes CASSAVKDSGGKLFF.

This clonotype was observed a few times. The DNA for the CDR3 is TGTGCCAGCAGCTTCCCCCGTACCCGGGACAGGGGGTCTGAGGAGGAGCAGTTCTTC. Its translation: CASSFPRTRDRGSEEEQFF. The chain uses TRBV7-9 and TRBJ2-1; 11 bases map to TRBD1. The CDR3 is 19 amino acids. The V gene end was trimmed by 3 bases and the J gene end by 10 bases; junction bases not matched to a gene: 20. The germline V gene encodes CDR1 SEHNR and CDR2 FQNEAQ (reference sequence).

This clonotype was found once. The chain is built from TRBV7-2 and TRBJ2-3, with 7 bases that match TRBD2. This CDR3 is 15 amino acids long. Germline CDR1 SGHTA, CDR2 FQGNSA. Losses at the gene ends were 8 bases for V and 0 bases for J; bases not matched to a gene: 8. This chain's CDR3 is CASRRSGVSTDTQYF. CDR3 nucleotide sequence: TGTGCCAGCCGCCGAAGCGGGGTTAGCACAGATACGCAGTATTTT.